These 26 T cell receptor beta chains share one sample of origin, sequenced in a study of shared clonotypes between healthy human individuals. Naivety among CD8 cells was defined by CD45RO negativity and positive CCR7 selection, thereby excluding terminally differentiated effector memory CD45RA+ cells. TCRdb's table, derived via immunoSEQ multiplex PCR, lists solely in-frame clones and lacks some. The sample carries about 1.9 million clones, over 85% recorded once. The sequencing input was naive CD8+ T cells from PBMCs. These receptors were collected from a man between 18 and 35 years old in good health. Some clones in this sample may be carry-over from other donors' samples.

The CDR3 coding sequence is TGTGCCAGCAGCTTAAGGCTCAGGGAAGATACGCAGTATTTT. Its translation is CASSLRLREDTQYF. V gene TRBV11-2 combines with J gene TRBJ2-3, with a tentative D call TRBD1 (5 bases). CDR3 length equals 14 residues. Trimming pared 2 bases from V and 5 bases from J, leaving 11 bases between. From germline, CDR1 is SGHAT and CDR2 FQNNGV.

The chain is built from TRBV4-1 and TRBJ2-1, with D possibly matching TRBD2 (6 bases). There are 14 residues in the CDR3. The germline V and J ends were trimmed by 4 bases and 3 bases, with 10 bases remaining between them. Germline CDR1 reads MGHRA; CDR2 reads YSYEKL. Here the CDR3 reads CASSRPGGYNEQFF. The CDR3 DNA sequence: TGCGCCAGCAGCCGTCCCGGGGGCTACAATGAGCAGTTCTTC.

The chain combines TRBV5-5 with TRBJ1-1, with 7 bases lining up with TRBD1. The V gene's germline CDR1 is SGHKS and CDR2 YYEKEE (reference sequence). The junction had 6 bases not matched to a gene; V was cut back by 2 bases and J by 8 bases. CDR3 length: 13 amino acids. CDR3 nucleotide sequence: TGTGCCAGCAGCTTTCGAGGGGGCACCGAAGCTTTCTTT. This translates into CASSFRGGTEAFF.

The V and J genes are TRBV21-1 and TRBJ2-4; the table's D gene call, TRBD2, was not cross checked with the DNA. TRBV21-1 is a known pseudogene. The CDR3 runs to 15 residues. This chain's CDR3 is CASGTRLADKNIQYF. Written as DNA, the CDR3 is TGTGCCAGCGGCACCAGACTAGCGGATAAAAACATTCAGTACTTC.

The chain joins TRBV28 to TRBJ2-3; D not certain. Deletions cut 6 bases from V and 4 bases from J, with 17 bases between. Germline V gene sequence: CDR1 MDHEN, CDR2 SYDVKM. The CDR3 covers 15 residues. The CDR3 is CASSSLRWSADTQYF. In DNA, the CDR3 is TGTGCCAGCAGCTCCCTCCGGTGGTCCGCAGATACGCAGTATTTT. The full variable domain, rest sourced from reference TRBV28 and TRBJ2-3, is DVKVTQSSRYLVKRTGEKVFLECVQDMDHENMFWYRQDPGLGLRLIYFSYDVKMKEKGDIPEGYSVSREKKERFSLILESASTNQTSMYLCASSSLRWSADTQYFGPGTRLTVL.

Worth noting for this clone: One end of the junction does not line up with germline, which may come from a read error. The rearrangement uses TRBV4-2 and TRBJ1-2; D uncertain. Germline loops: CDR1 LGHNA, CDR2 YNFKEQ. The CDR3 spans 14 residues. DNA of the CDR3: TGTGCCAGCAGTCAAGTGAGAGGGAACTATGGCTACACCTTC. Translating it yields CASSQVRGNYGYTF.

V and J are TRBV4-1 and TRBJ2-1; TRBD1 or TRBD2 may be the D gene (6 bases each). The CDR3 extends over 13 amino acids. CDR1 and CDR2 from the germline V gene are MGHRA and YSYEKL. V shed 4 bases and J shed 10 bases, with 14 bases lying between them. The CDR3 is CASSLPIGGEQFF. The CDR3 DNA follows: TGCGCCAGCAGCCTCCCTATCGGGGGCGAGCAGTTCTTC.

CDR3 DNA sequence: TGTGCCAGCAGTTACTCGGCAGGGGAGACCCAGTACTTC. Protein sequence: CASSYSAGETQYF. The chain has TRBV6-5 and TRBJ2-5, with D possibly TRBD1 on 5 matching bases. The length of the CDR3 is 13 residues. With 0 bases removed from V and 5 bases from J, the gap between germline ends came to 7 bases. The germline V gene has CDR1 MNHEY and CDR2 SVGAGI.

This chain links TRBV19 with TRBJ2-1, with TRBD2 matching 8 bases. The J segment lost 1 base and the V segment lost 5 bases, leaving 7 bases of the junction unmatched. The CDR3 runs to 16 residues. Germline V lookup: CDR1 LNHDA, CDR2 SQIVND (reference sequence). The CDR3 reads CASSPPLAVSYNEQFF. The CDR3 DNA reads as TGTGCCAGTAGTCCTCCACTAGCGGTTTCCTACAATGAGCAGTTCTTC.

The chain couples TRBV29-1 to TRBJ2-1; D unclear. This CDR3 spans 12 amino acids. Trimming cost V 3 bases and J 3 bases, with 6 bases left between them. In germline, CDR1 is SQVTM, CDR2 ANQGSEA. CDR3: CSVEIVYNEQFF. The CDR3 coding sequence is TGCAGCGTTGAGATAGTCTACAATGAGCAGTTCTTC.

The V call is TRBV7-9, the J call TRBJ2-7; 14 bases line up with TRBD2. V lost 6 bases to trimming and J lost 3 bases; unmatched junction nucleotides: 1. This CDR3 has 14 residues. The V gene's germline CDR1 is SEHNR and CDR2 FQNEAQ (reference sequence). CDR3 bases: TGTGCCAGCAGGGGGACTAGCGGGAGCTACGAGCAGTACTTC. Protein product: CASRGTSGSYEQYF.

This clone was found once. The V call is TRBV25-1, the J call TRBJ1-2; D remains ambiguous. Germline CDR1 and CDR2: MGHDK and SYGVNS. V was clipped by 9 bases and J by 7 bases, with 15 bases between them. This CDR3 spans 12 amino acids. In DNA form, the CDR3 reads TGTGCCAGTCTCAATAACGCACGTGGCTACACCTTC. As protein: CASLNNARGYTF.

V and J are TRBV29-1 and TRBJ1-2; D not certain. V lost 0 bases and J lost 4, with 15 bases in between. From germline, CDR1 is SQVTM and CDR2 ANQGSEA. The CDR3 totals 15 residues. The DNA for the CDR3 is TGCAGCGTTGAAGATTCGTACAAAGCTACCTATGGCTACACCTTC. This codes for CSVEDSYKATYGYTF. Full variable domain (missing parts from reference TRBV29-1 and TRBJ1-2): SAVISQKPSRDICQRGTSLTIQCQVDSQVTMMFWYRQQPGQSLTLIATANQGSEATYESGFVIDKFPISRPNLTFSTLTVSNMSPEDSSIYLCSVEDSYKATYGYTFGSGTRLTVV.

The chain links TRBV7-3 to TRBJ2-7, with D possibly matching TRBD1 (5 bases). The V end was cut by 3 bases, the J end by 0 bases, with 12 bases between. This CDR3 region has 15 residues. Looked up from germline, CDR1 is SGHTA and CDR2 is FQGTGA. The CDR3 sequence: CASSLGPVTSYEQYF. The CDR3 nucleotides read TGTGCCAGCAGCTTGGGGCCAGTTACCTCCTACGAGCAGTACTTC.

The gene calls are TRBV7-6 and TRBJ2-3, with D unclear. Trimming removed 3 bases at V and 9 bases at J, with 13 bases between. The germline V gene encodes CDR1 SGHVS and CDR2 FNYEAQ. CDR3 size: 13 residues. The CDR3 region is CASSFESAGTQYF. The CDR3 coding sequence is TGTGCCAGCAGCTTCGAGTCCGCCGGGACGCAGTATTTT.

A remark on this clone: The same CDR3 also results from other DNA sequences found in this sample. The rearrangement links TRBV9 to TRBJ2-2, with 11 positions matching TRBD2. V shed 3 bases and J 5 bases; nucleotides not matched to a gene: 3. CDR1 and CDR2 (germline): SGDLS, YYNGEE. The CDR3 loop spans 15 amino acids. For the CDR3, the DNA is TGTGCCAGCAGCGAAACTAGCGGGAGTACCGGGGAGCTGTTTTTT. This translates into CASSETSGSTGELFF. The variable domain in full, with the rest retrieved from reference TRBV9 and TRBJ2-2, is DSGVTQTPKHLITATGQRVTLRCSPRSGDLSVYWYQQSLDQGLQFLIQYYNGEERAKGNILERFSAQQFPDLHSELNLSSLELGDSALYFCASSETSGSTGELFFGEGSRLTVL.

This chain connects TRBV28 to TRBJ1-4; 9 nucleotides align to TRBD1. With V trimmed by 8 bases and J by 7 bases, 11 bases remained unmatched. This CDR3 has 15 residues. Per germline, CDR1 MDHEN and CDR2 SYDVKM. CDR3: CASLTPGTGLEKLFF. Here the CDR3 DNA reads TGTGCCAGCCTTACACCCGGGACAGGGCTTGAAAAACTGTTTTTT.

This chain connects TRBV7-9 to TRBJ2-3, with TRBD2 identical over 7 bases. V shed 4 bases, J shed 2 bases, and the junction held 15 bases outside the gene matches. Germline loops: CDR1 SEHNR, CDR2 FQNEAQ (reference sequence). This CDR3 contains 18 residues. The CDR3 nucleotides read TGTGCCAGCAGCTCTTCTATGGTTCTAGCGGAGTTCACAGATACGCAGTATTTT. Translating gives CASSSSMVLAEFTDTQYF.

This sequence joins TRBV5-4 and TRBJ2-5; D is perhaps TRBD1 (6 bases). The CDR3 loop spans 15 amino acids. The germline CDR1 and CDR2 sequences are SGHNT and YYREEE (reference sequence). The V gene lost 3 bases and the J gene lost 7 bases, with 19 bases spanning the gap. CDR3 bases: TGTGCCAGCAGCTCCCGGGACATCGACCTCTGGACCCAGTACTTC. Amino acids: CASSSRDIDLWTQYF.

In its sample, this clone was seen once. CDR3 DNA sequence: TGTGCCAGCAGCCCACATGGACGGAGCAACTATGGCTACACCTTC. Its protein is CASSPHGRSNYGYTF. The chain employs TRBV11-2 and TRBJ1-2; D not resolved. Per germline, CDR1 SGHAT and CDR2 FQNNGV. The ends were cut back, 5 bases at V and 2 bases at J, with 15 bases in the middle. The CDR3 runs 15 residues.

This clone was observed once. The J gene is TRBJ2-3, the V gene TRBV9, with 7 bases identical to TRBD2. CDR1 is SGDLS, CDR2 YYNGEE, per germline. With 3 bases clipped from V and 7 bases from J, the junction kept 14 bases outside the gene matches. The CDR3 runs 16 residues. CDR3 protein: CASSDAGGDSSNTQYF. The CDR3 DNA reads TGTGCCAGCAGCGACGCTGGGGGGGACTCCTCAAATACGCAGTATTTT.

CDR3 DNA: TGTGCCAGTACCCCGACAGGGGACCAGCCCCAGCATTTT. Translating gives CASTPTGDQPQHF. The chain uses TRBV19 and TRBJ1-5, with TRBD1 matching 8 bases. The CDR3 has 13 residues. V shed 7 bases and J 7 bases; nucleotides not matched to a gene: 6. Looked up from germline, CDR1 is LNHDA and CDR2 is SQIVND (reference sequence). Full variable domain (rest looked up from reference TRBV19 and TRBJ1-5): DGGITQSPKYLFRKEGQNVTLSCEQNLNHDAMYWYRQDPGQGLRLIYYSQIVNDFQKGDIAEGYSVSREKKESFPLTVTSAQKNPTAFYLCASTPTGDQPQHFGDGTRLSIL.

The rearrangement joins TRBV6-5 to TRBJ1-2; D is perhaps TRBD1 (6 bases). The CDR3 consists of 12 residues. Germline CDR1 MNHEY, CDR2 SVGAGI. V gave up 10 bases and J gave up 7 bases, with 16 bases separating them. CDR3 region: CATTWGAGGYTF. The CDR3 DNA is TGTGCCACCACCTGGGGGGCGGGTGGCTACACCTTC.

This clone was observed a handful of times. This chain links TRBV27 with TRBJ1-2; D is ambiguous. The V gene lost 3 bases and the J gene lost 8 bases, with 16 bases spanning the gap. Germline V gene lookup returns CDR1 MNHEY and CDR2 SMNVEV (reference sequence). The CDR3 consists of 14 residues. CDR3 nucleotides: TGTGCCAGCAGTTTGTTTCCCGGGATAAACGGCTACACCTTC. It codes for CASSLFPGINGYTF.

The chain employs TRBV7-9 and TRBJ2-7; D unresolved. Looked up from germline, CDR1 is SEHNR and CDR2 is FQNEAQ (reference sequence). The V and J ends lost 6 bases and 3 bases respectively, with 12 bases between them. The CDR3 has 13 amino acids. Here the CDR3 reads CASRGGVLYEQYF. As DNA, the CDR3 is TGTGCCAGCAGGGGTGGGGTTCTCTACGAGCAGTACTTC.

This chain connects TRBV9 to TRBJ2-1; 10 nucleotides align to TRBD2. This CDR3 contains 16 residues. J lost 8 bases, V lost 1 base, and 9 bases had no gene match. CDR1 is SGDLS and CDR2 is YYNGEE in the germline V gene. The CDR3 spells CASSVSSGGPGDEQFF. The CDR3 region has the DNA TGTGCCAGCAGCGTATCTAGCGGGGGCCCTGGGGATGAGCAGTTCTTC.